Sequencing of this TCR beta chain was carried out in a study of blood T cell repertoires in COVID-19. Overall study: Collection of acute and convalescent COVID-19 samples took place in the United States, Italy and Spain. PBMCs, B-cell-depleted T cells, or T cells provided the cDNA or gDNA that made up the material.

Germline CDR1 LGHDT, CDR2 YNNKEL (reference sequence). The CDR3 runs to 12 residues. V lost 1 base, J lost 11 bases, and 2 bases stayed unmatched. In the study's own analysis: Estimation of nucleated cell counts relied on the amplification of reference gene primers. This table comes from immunoSEQ multiplex PCR, and its TCRdb copy is limited to in-frame clones, with some not included. D and trimming come from the DNA, and the V and J calls and clone size come from that table. Of some 100,000 clones listed, approximately 78% were seen once; the top ten hold about 13%. The chain links TRBV3-1 (or the pseudogene TRBV3-2) to TRBJ2-3, with 8 nucleotides matching TRBD2. This clonotype was sampled from a human donor in a cohort sampled during active COVID-19. The sequenced sample was peripheral blood. The CDR3 region is CASSQGLAGQYF. The CDR3 DNA reads as TGTGCCAGCAGCCAAGGGCTAGCGGGGCAGTATTTT.